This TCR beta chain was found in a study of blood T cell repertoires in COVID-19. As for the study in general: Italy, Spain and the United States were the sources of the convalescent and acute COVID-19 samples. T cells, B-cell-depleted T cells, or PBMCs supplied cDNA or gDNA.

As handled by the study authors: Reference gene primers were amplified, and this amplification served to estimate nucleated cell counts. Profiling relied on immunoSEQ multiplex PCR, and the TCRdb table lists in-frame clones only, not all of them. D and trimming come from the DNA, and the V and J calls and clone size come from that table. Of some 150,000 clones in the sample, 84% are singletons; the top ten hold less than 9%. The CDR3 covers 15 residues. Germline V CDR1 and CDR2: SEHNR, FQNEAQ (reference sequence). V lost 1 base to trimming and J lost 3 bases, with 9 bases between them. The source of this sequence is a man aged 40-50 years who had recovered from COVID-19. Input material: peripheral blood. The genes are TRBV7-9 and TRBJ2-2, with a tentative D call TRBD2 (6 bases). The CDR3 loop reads CASSLEAGYTGELFF. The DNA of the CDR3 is TGTGCCAGCAGCTTAGAGGCGGGATACACCGGGGAGCTGTTTTTT.